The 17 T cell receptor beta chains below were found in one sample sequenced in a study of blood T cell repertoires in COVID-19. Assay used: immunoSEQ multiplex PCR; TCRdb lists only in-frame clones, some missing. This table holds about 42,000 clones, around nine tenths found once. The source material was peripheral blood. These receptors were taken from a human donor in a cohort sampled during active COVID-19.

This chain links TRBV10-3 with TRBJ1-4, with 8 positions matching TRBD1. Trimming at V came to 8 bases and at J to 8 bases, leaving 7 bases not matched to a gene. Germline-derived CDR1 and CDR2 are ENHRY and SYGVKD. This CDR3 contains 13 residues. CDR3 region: CAIAPRDREKLFF. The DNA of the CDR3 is TGTGCCATCGCACCGCGGGACAGGGAAAAACTGTTTTTT.

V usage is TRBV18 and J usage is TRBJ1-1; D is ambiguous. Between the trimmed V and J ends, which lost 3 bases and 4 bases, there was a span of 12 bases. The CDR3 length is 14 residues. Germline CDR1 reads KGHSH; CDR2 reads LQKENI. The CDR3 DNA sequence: TGTGCCAGCTCACCTGAGGAGACGAGCACTGAAGCTTTCTTT. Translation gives CASSPEETSTEAFF.

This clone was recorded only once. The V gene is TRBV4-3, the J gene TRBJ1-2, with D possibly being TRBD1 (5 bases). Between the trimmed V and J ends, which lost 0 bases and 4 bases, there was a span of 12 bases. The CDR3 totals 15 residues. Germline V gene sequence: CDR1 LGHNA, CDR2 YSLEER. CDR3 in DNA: TGCGCCAGCAGCCAAGACAGGGAAGGACCCTATGGCTACACCTTC. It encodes CASSQDREGPYGYTF.

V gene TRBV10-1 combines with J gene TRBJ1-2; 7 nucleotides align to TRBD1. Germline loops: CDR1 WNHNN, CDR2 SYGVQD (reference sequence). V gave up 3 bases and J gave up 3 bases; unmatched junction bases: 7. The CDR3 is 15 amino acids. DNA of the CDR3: TGCGCCAGCAGTGAAGAGAGGGGGCGGCACTATGGCTACACCTTC. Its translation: CASSEERGRHYGYTF.

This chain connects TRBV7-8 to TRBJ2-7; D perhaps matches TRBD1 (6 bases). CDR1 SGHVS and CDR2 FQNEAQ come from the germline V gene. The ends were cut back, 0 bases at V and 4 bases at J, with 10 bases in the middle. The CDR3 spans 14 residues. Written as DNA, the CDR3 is TGTGCCAGCAGCTTAGCGGGGGCAGGGTACGAGCAGTACTTC. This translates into CASSLAGAGYEQYF.

The CDR3 DNA sequence: TGTGCCAGCAGCAAAGTTCCGGGGGAAAAACTGTTTTTT. It encodes CASSKVPGEKLFF. This sequence joins TRBV4-2 and TRBJ1-4; D gene ambiguous. The germline V gene has CDR1 LGHNA and CDR2 YNFKEQ. Deletions cut 5 bases from V and 8 bases from J, with 12 bases between. The CDR3 runs 13 residues.

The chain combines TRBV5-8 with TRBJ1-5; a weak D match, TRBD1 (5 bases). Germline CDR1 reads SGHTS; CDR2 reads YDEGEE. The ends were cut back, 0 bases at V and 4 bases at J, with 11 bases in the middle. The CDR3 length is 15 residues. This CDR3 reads CASSLGLQVNQPQHF. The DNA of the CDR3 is TGTGCCAGCAGCTTGGGGTTACAGGTTAATCAGCCCCAGCATTTT. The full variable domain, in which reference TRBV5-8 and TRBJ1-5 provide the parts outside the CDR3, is EAGVTQSPTHLIKTRGQQATLRCSPISGHTSVYWYQQALGLGLQFLLWYDEGEERNRGNFPPRFSGRQFPNYSSELNVNALELEDSALYLCASSLGLQVNQPQHFGDGTRLSIL.

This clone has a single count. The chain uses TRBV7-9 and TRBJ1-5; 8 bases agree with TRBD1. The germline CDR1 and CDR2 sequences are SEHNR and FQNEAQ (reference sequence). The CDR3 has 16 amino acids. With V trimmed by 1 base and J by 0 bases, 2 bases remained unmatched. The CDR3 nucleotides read TGTGCCAGCAGCTTAGGGACAGGGAATAGCAATCAGCCCCAGCATTTT. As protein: CASSLGTGNSNQPQHF.

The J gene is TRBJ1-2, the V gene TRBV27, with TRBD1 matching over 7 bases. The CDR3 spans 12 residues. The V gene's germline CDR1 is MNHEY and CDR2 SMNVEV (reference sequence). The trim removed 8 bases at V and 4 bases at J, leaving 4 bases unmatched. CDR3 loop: CASRDSLYGYTF. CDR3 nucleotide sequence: TGTGCCAGCCGGGACAGTCTCTATGGCTACACCTTC.

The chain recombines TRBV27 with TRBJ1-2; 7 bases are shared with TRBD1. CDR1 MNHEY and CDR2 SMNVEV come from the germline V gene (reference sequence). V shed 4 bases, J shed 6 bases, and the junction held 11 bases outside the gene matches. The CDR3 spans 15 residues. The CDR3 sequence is CASSSPGQPIHGYTF. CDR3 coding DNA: TGTGCCAGCAGTTCGCCGGGACAGCCAATACATGGCTACACCTTC.

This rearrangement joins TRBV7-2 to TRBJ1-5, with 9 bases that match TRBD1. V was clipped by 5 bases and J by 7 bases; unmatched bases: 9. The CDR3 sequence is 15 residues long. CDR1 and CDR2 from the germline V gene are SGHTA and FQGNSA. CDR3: CASSAGQGNPQPQHF. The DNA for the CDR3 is TGTGCCAGCAGCGCGGGACAGGGTAATCCCCAGCCCCAGCATTTT.

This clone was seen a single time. The CDR3: CASSQDGGVGSPLHF. The CDR3 DNA sequence: TGCGCCAGCAGCCAAGATGGAGGGGTTGGTTCACCCCTCCACTTT. The V call is TRBV4-3, the J call TRBJ1-6, with D perhaps TRBD1 (5 bases). V gave up 0 bases and J gave up 9 bases, with 12 bases separating them. The length of the CDR3 is 15 residues. Germline CDR1 LGHNA, CDR2 YSLEER.

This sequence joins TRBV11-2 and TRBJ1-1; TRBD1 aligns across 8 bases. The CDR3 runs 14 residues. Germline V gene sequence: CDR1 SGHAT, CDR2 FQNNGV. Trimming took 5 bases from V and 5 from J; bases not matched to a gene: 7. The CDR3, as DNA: TGTGCCAGCAGCCAATCGACAGGGGCAACTGAAGCTTTCTTT. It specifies CASSQSTGATEAFF.

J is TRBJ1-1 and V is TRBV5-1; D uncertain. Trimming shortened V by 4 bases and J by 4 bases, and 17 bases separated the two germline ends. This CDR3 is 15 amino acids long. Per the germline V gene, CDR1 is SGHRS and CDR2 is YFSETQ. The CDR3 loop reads CASSKEPGFPTEAFF. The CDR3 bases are TGCGCCAGCAGCAAAGAGCCAGGTTTTCCCACTGAAGCTTTCTTT.

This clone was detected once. In nucleotides, the CDR3 is TGTGCCAGCAGTGAATGGGGAGCTGGGGCCAACGTCCTGACTTTC. Residues: CASSEWGAGANVLTF. V gene TRBV2 combines with J gene TRBJ2-6; possible D gene TRBD2, 5 bases. This CDR3 has 15 amino acids. V lost 2 bases and J lost 2, with 7 bases in between. CDR1 SNHLY and CDR2 FYNNEI come from the germline V gene. Full variable domain (remainder filled in from reference TRBV2 and TRBJ2-6): EPEVTQTPSHQVTQMGQEVILRCVPISNHLYFYWYRQILGQKVEFLVSFYNNEISEKSEIFDDQFSVERPDGSNFTLKIRSTKLEDSAMYFCASSEWGAGANVLTFGAGSRLTVL.

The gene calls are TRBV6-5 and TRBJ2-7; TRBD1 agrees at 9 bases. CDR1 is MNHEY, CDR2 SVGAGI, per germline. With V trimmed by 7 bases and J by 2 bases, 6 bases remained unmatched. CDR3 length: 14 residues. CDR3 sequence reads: CASKLGQGTYEQYF. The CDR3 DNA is TGTGCCAGCAAACTTGGACAGGGGACCTACGAGCAGTACTTC.

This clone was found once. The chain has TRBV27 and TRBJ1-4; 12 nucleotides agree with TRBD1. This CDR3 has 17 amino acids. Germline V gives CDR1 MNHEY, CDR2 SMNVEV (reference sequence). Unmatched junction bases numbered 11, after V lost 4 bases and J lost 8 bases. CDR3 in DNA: TGTGCCAGCAGTTCTCCGGGACAGGGGGCAAAAAGGGAAAAACTGTTTTTT. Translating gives CASSSPGQGAKREKLFF. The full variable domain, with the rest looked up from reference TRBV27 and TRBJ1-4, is EAQVTQNPRYLITVTGKKLTVTCSQNMNHEYMSWYRQDPGLGLRQIYYSMNVEVTDKGDVPEGYKVSRKEKRNFPLILESPSPNQTSLYFCASSSPGQGAKREKLFFGSGTQLSVL.